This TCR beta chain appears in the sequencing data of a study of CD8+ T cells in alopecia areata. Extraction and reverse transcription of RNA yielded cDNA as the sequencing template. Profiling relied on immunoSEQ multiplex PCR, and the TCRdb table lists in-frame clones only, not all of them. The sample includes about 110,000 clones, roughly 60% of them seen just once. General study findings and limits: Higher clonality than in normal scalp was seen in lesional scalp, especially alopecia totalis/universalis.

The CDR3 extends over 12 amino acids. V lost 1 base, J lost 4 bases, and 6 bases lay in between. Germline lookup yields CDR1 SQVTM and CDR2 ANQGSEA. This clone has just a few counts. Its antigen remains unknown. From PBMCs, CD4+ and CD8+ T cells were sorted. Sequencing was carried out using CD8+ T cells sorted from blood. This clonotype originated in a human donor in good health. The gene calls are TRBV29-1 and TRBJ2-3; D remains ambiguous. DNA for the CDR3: TGCAGCGTTGAAGGACGTCCAGATACGCAGTATTTT. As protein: CSVEGRPDTQYF.